The 32 T cell receptor beta chains reported below all come from one sample, sequenced in a study of control samples from healthy donors and cancer patients. Produced via immunoSEQ multiplex PCR; TCRdb's table is partial and in-frame only. Of just under 150,000 clones in the sample, 75% to 95% were seen once. Sample: blood. The receptors stem from a man aged 25 to 40 in good health.

This clone was observed a single time. This rearrangement joins TRBV6-4 to TRBJ2-2; 7 nucleotides match TRBD2. V lost 5 bases to trimming and J lost 6 bases; unmatched junction nucleotides: 12. Germline V gene sequence: CDR1 MRHNA, CDR2 SNTAGT. There are 16 residues in the CDR3. The CDR3 sequence is CASSSKAGYGSGELFF. CDR3 nucleotide sequence: TGTGCCAGCAGTTCGAAAGCGGGGTACGGTTCCGGGGAGCTGTTTTTT.

The chain combines TRBV28 with TRBJ1-6; D gene ambiguous. V was shortened by 2 bases and J by 0 bases, with 11 bases between the two germline ends. This CDR3 has 17 residues. The germline V gene has CDR1 MDHEN and CDR2 SYDVKM. The CDR3, as DNA: TGTGCCAGCAGTTTAGGGAGGGTGAGCTCCTATAATTCACCCCTCCACTTT. Protein product: CASSLGRVSSYNSPLHF.

V is TRBV7-2 and J is TRBJ1-1; 10 positions match TRBD1. Germline V lookup: CDR1 SGHTA, CDR2 FQGNSA. The V and J ends lost 5 bases and 7 bases, in that order; junction bases with no gene match: 13. CDR3 length: 16 residues. The CDR3 DNA follows: TGTGCCAGCAGCACGCGGACAGGGGGGACGTCCTTTGAAGCTTTCTTT. It specifies CASSTRTGGTSFEAFF.

This clone was counted a single time. The V call is TRBV5-1, the J call TRBJ2-3, with D hard to call. V was pared by 4 bases and J by 6 bases, with 12 bases between. CDR1 SGHRS and CDR2 YFSETQ come from the germline V gene. CDR3 length equals 13 residues. CDR3 loop: CASSPQTSDTQYF. The CDR3 bases are TGCGCCAGCAGCCCTCAAACGTCGGATACGCAGTATTTT. Looking up the rest from reference TRBV5-1 and TRBJ2-3 gives the full variable domain: KAGVTQTPRYLIKTRGQQVTLSCSPISGHRSVSWYQQTPGQGLQFLFEYFSETQRNKGNFPGRFSGRQFSNSRSEMNVSTLELGDSALYLCASSPQTSDTQYFGPGTRLTVL.

The gene calls are TRBV5-1 and TRBJ2-5; D might be TRBD1 or TRBD2, each matching 6 bases. V lost 1 base and J lost 5, with 15 bases in between. CDR3 length: 15 residues. Germline CDR1 SGHRS, CDR2 YFSETQ. The CDR3, as DNA: TGCGCCAGCAGCTTGATGGGGGGCCGAGGGGAGACCCAGTACTTC. Residues: CASSLMGGRGETQYF.

CDR3 DNA: TGTGCCAGCAGTGACTCTAGGAGGGGCACAGATACGCAGTATTTT. Its translation: CASSDSRRGTDTQYF. This chain joins TRBV25-1 and TRBJ2-3; TRBD2 is a possible D gene (6 bases). Germline V gives CDR1 MGHDK, CDR2 SYGVNS. CDR3 size: 15 residues. Trimming pared 3 bases from V and 1 base from J, leaving 11 bases between.

V gene TRBV6-5 combines with J gene TRBJ1-2; D may be TRBD1 (6 bases). This CDR3 has 14 residues. The V end lost 0 bases, the J end lost 6 bases, and 11 bases lay between the germline ends. CDR1 is MNHEY, CDR2 SVGAGI, per germline. CDR3 nucleotide sequence: TGTGCCAGCAGTTACTCTCGCAGGGGAAATGGCTACACCTTC. Translated, it gives CASSYSRRGNGYTF.

This chain uses TRBV9 with TRBJ2-3; TRBD2 matches 10 bases. Germline V lookup: CDR1 SGDLS, CDR2 YYNGEE. Germline trimming cut 0 bases from V and 2 bases from J; bases unmatched to any gene: 3. The CDR3 is made up of 16 amino acids. In DNA, the CDR3 is TGTGCCAGCAGCGTAGAAGCGGGGGGGGACACAGATACGCAGTATTTT. This gives the protein CASSVEAGGDTDTQYF.

The V call is TRBV13, the J call TRBJ1-1; D possibly corresponds to TRBD1 (5 bases). The V end was cut by 3 bases, the J end by 14 bases, with 13 bases between. This CDR3 region has 11 residues. Germline-derived CDR1 and CDR2 are PRHDT and FYEKMQ (reference sequence). This chain's CDR3 is CASSLGEFGFF. CDR3 bases: TGTGCCAGCAGCTTGGGGGAGTTCGGGTTCTTT.

Only one count was recorded for this clone. The V gene is TRBV12-3 or TRBV12-4, the J gene TRBJ2-2; the D gene is possibly TRBD1 (5 bases). The CDR3 length is 12 residues. With 10 bases removed from V and 4 bases from J, the gap between germline ends came to 10 bases. Here the CDR3 reads CATRQITGELFF. The CDR3 DNA is TGTGCCACCAGACAGATCACCGGGGAGCTGTTTTTT.

The chain uses TRBV2 and TRBJ1-1, with TRBD1 as a possible D gene (5 bases). V dropped 5 bases and J dropped 4 bases, with 8 bases sitting between them. CDR1 SNHLY and CDR2 FYNNEI come from the germline V gene. The CDR3 is made up of 12 amino acids. Written as DNA, the CDR3 is TGTGCCAGCAGTTCCGGGGGCACTGAAGCTTTCTTT. Protein product: CASSSGGTEAFF.

Here the CDR3 DNA reads TGTGCCACCAGCAGAGACGGGACTACCGTTGATGAGCAGTTCTTC. This translates into CATSRDGTTVDEQFF. The J gene is TRBJ2-1, the V gene TRBV15; TRBD2 agrees at 7 bases. The CDR3 extends over 15 amino acids. The germline V gene encodes CDR1 LNHNV and CDR2 YYDKDF (reference sequence). J lost 8 bases, V lost 0 bases, and 7 bases had no gene match.

The rearrangement links TRBV5-5 to TRBJ2-7; D assignment may be TRBD1 or TRBD2 (5 bases each). Per germline, CDR1 SGHKS and CDR2 YYEKEE (reference sequence). The CDR3 has 19 amino acids. The V and J ends lost 1 base and 5 bases respectively, with 28 bases between them. The CDR3 DNA is TGTGCCAGCAGCTTGCTCTCCCGGCAGGGATCCCCCCGGGGAGACGAGCAGTACTTC. Its translation: CASSLLSRQGSPRGDEQYF.

J is TRBJ1-5 and V is TRBV6-1; D unresolved. CDR1 is MNHNS and CDR2 is SASEGT in the germline V gene. The CDR3 spans 13 residues. With 3 bases removed from V and 6 bases from J, the gap between germline ends came to 9 bases. The CDR3 reads CASSETGGQPQHF. In DNA form, the CDR3 reads TGTGCCAGCAGTGAGACGGGTGGTCAGCCCCAGCATTTT.

CDR3: CATSRESSGANVLTF. CDR3 nucleotide sequence: TGTGCCACCAGCAGAGAAAGCTCTGGGGCCAACGTCCTGACTTTC. This chain uses TRBV15 with TRBJ2-6, with D uncertain. This CDR3 has 15 amino acids. Trimming stripped 0 bases from V and 0 bases from J, with 3 bases between. Germline V gene lookup returns CDR1 LNHNV and CDR2 YYDKDF (reference sequence). Full variable domain (rest looked up from reference TRBV15 and TRBJ2-6): DAMVIQNPRYQVTQFGKPVTLSCSQTLNHNVMYWYQQKSSQAPKLLFHYYDKDFNNEADTPDNFQSRRPNTSFCFLDIRSPGLGDTAMYLCATSRESSGANVLTFGAGSRLTVL.

The chain couples TRBV2 to TRBJ1-2; 7 positions match TRBD1. The germline gives CDR1 SNHLY, CDR2 FYNNEI. The CDR3 contains 13 residues. The J segment lost 8 bases and the V segment lost 4 bases, leaving 7 bases of the junction unmatched. CDR3 sequence (DNA): TGTGCCAGCAGTGTGCGACAGGGAGAAGGCTACACCTTC. Translation: CASSVRQGEGYTF. Filled out from reference TRBV2 and TRBJ1-2, the complete variable domain reads EPEVTQTPSHQVTQMGQEVILRCVPISNHLYFYWYRQILGQKVEFLVSFYNNEISEKSEIFDDQFSVERPDGSNFTLKIRSTKLEDSAMYFCASSVRQGEGYTFGSGTRLTVV.

The chain couples TRBV5-1 to TRBJ2-3; TRBD1 or TRBD2 may be the D gene (5 bases each). Germline values: CDR1 SGHRS, CDR2 YFSETQ. The V and J ends lost 5 bases and 0 bases respectively, with 13 bases between them. The CDR3 runs to 15 residues. CDR3 residues: CASRPGTYSTDTQYF. Here the CDR3 DNA reads TGCGCCAGCAGACCCGGGACGTATAGCACAGATACGCAGTATTTT.

This rearrangement joins TRBV7-9 to TRBJ1-1; the match to TRBD1 covers 9 bases. V was clipped by 6 bases and J by 6 bases; unmatched bases: 8. Looked up from germline, CDR1 is SEHNR and CDR2 is FQNEAQ (reference sequence). The CDR3 has 14 residues. The CDR3 reads CASSIMGQGSEAFF. The CDR3 DNA reads TGTGCCAGCAGTATTATGGGACAGGGCTCTGAAGCTTTCTTT. Complete variable domain (other parts from reference TRBV7-9 and TRBJ1-1): DTGVSQNPRHKITKRGQNVTFRCDPISEHNRLYWYRQTLGQGPEFLTYFQNEAQLEKSRLLSDRFSAERPKGSFSTLEIQRTEQGDSAMYLCASSIMGQGSEAFFGQGTRLTVV.

This clone was recorded once. V is TRBV27 and J is TRBJ2-7; 7 nucleotides align to TRBD2. Per germline, CDR1 MNHEY and CDR2 SMNVEV (reference sequence). J lost 2 bases, V lost 0 bases, and 7 bases had no gene match. The CDR3 is 16 amino acids. CDR3 sequence: CASSLSALATTYEQYF. The CDR3 DNA sequence: TGTGCCAGCAGTTTATCGGCACTAGCGACAACCTACGAGCAGTACTTC.

The CDR3 loop is CATSRGRTPLGPQHF. The CDR3 DNA follows: TGTGCCACCAGCAGAGGACGGACACCGCTCGGGCCCCAGCATTTT. The chain uses TRBV15 and TRBJ1-5, with D perhaps TRBD1 (5 bases). The CDR3 runs 15 residues. Germline lookup yields CDR1 LNHNV and CDR2 YYDKDF (reference sequence). Trimming cost V 1 base and J 9 bases, with 16 bases left between them.

In DNA form, the CDR3 reads TGTGCCAGCAGGCCTCCTAGCGACGCCGGGGAGCTGTTTTTT. Amino acid sequence: CASRPPSDAGELFF. The V and J genes are TRBV6-6 and TRBJ2-2; TRBD2 might be the D (6 bases). The CDR3 consists of 14 residues. Germline V lookup: CDR1 MNHNY, CDR2 SVGAGI (reference sequence). Trimming took off 6 bases at V and 6 bases at J, with 14 bases between the two ends.

The chain uses TRBV15 and TRBJ2-2; the D call may be TRBD1 or TRBD2 (5 bases each). This CDR3 contains 16 residues. Germline V lookup: CDR1 LNHNV, CDR2 YYDKDF (reference sequence). V was cut by 0 bases and J by 4 bases, with 12 bases left in between. CDR3 residues: CATSRERGGFTGELFF. The CDR3 region has the DNA TGTGCCACCAGCAGAGAAAGGGGCGGGTTCACCGGGGAGCTGTTTTTT.

This rearrangement joins TRBV5-4 to TRBJ1-1, with D tentatively TRBD1 (6 bases). The V end was cut by 1 base, the J end by 2 bases, with 9 bases between. The CDR3 spans 14 residues. From germline, CDR1 is SGHNT and CDR2 YYREEE (reference sequence). CDR3 sequence: CASSLTGPNTEAFF. The CDR3 DNA sequence: TGTGCCAGCAGCTTGACAGGGCCAAACACTGAAGCTTTCTTT. Variable domain in full (rest from reference TRBV5-4 and TRBJ1-1): ETGVTQSPTHLIKTRGQQVTLRCSSQSGHNTVSWYQQALGQGPQFIFQYYREEENGRGNFPPRFSGLQFPNYSSELNVNALELDDSALYLCASSLTGPNTEAFFGQGTRLTVV.

The chain couples TRBV29-1 to TRBJ1-3, with D tentatively TRBD1 (6 bases). This CDR3 has 14 amino acids. V was cut by 0 bases and J by 4 bases, with 10 bases left in between. Germline lookup yields CDR1 SQVTM and CDR2 ANQGSEA. CDR3 region: CSVEDLTGGNTIYF. The DNA for the CDR3 is TGCAGCGTTGAAGATCTAACAGGGGGAAACACCATATATTTT. The whole variable domain, remainder taken from reference TRBV29-1 and TRBJ1-3, is SAVISQKPSRDICQRGTSLTIQCQVDSQVTMMFWYRQQPGQSLTLIATANQGSEATYESGFVIDKFPISRPNLTFSTLTVSNMSPEDSSIYLCSVEDLTGGNTIYFGEGSWLTVV.

This clone appeared once. V usage is TRBV6-1 and J usage is TRBJ1-4; TRBD1 agrees at 7 bases. CDR1 is MNHNS, CDR2 SASEGT, per germline. Trimming removed 1 base from V and 7 bases from J; junction bases left unmatched: 3. The CDR3 is 14 amino acids. The CDR3 spells CASSEGTGAEKLFF. The CDR3 DNA reads TGTGCCAGCAGTGAAGGGACAGGAGCTGAAAAACTGTTTTTT.

The gene calls are TRBV11-2 and TRBJ1-2; TRBD1 agrees at 9 bases. V gave up 5 bases and J gave up 0 bases; unmatched junction bases: 1. This CDR3 has 14 residues. Germline values: CDR1 SGHAT, CDR2 FQNNGV. The CDR3 DNA follows: TGTGCCAGCAGCCGGGACAGGGCTAACTATGGCTACACCTTC. This gives the protein CASSRDRANYGYTF.

The rearrangement joins TRBV27 to TRBJ1-6; no firm D call. The CDR3 spans 15 residues. CDR1 is MNHEY and CDR2 is SMNVEV in the germline V gene (reference sequence). V dropped 6 bases and J dropped 2 bases, with 11 bases sitting between them. In DNA form, the CDR3 reads TGTGCCAGCAGCTTAGGTGGCCCCTATAATTCACCCCTCCACTTT. Translated: CASSLGGPYNSPLHF.

This clone was detected once. The chain uses TRBV3-1 (or the pseudogene TRBV3-2) and TRBJ2-3; D gene uncertain. Germline V gene sequence: CDR1 LGHDT, CDR2 YNNKEL (reference sequence). With 0 bases removed from V and 5 bases from J, the gap between germline ends came to 6 bases. CDR3 length equals 13 residues. CDR3 DNA: TGTGCCAGCAGCCAAGATATCATAGATACGCAGTATTTT. Amino acids: CASSQDIIDTQYF.

The rearrangement uses TRBV13 and TRBJ2-3, with 13 nucleotides matching TRBD2. This CDR3 contains 16 residues. CDR1 is PRHDT, CDR2 FYEKMQ, per germline (reference sequence). Unmatched junction bases numbered 4, after V lost 6 bases and J lost 1 base. Here the CDR3 DNA reads TGTGCCAGCAGAGGAACTAGCGGGGGGGGCACAGATACGCAGTATTTT. It is translated as CASRGTSGGGTDTQYF.

This clone was picked up one time. The rearrangement joins TRBV10-1 to TRBJ1-1; D not certain. The germline gives CDR1 WNHNN, CDR2 SYGVQD (reference sequence). Trimming stripped 6 bases from V and 6 bases from J, with 14 bases between. The CDR3 length is 13 residues. CDR3: CASRVSLSSEAFF. The CDR3 DNA reads as TGCGCCAGCAGGGTCAGTCTGTCTTCTGAAGCTTTCTTT.

This clone was counted once. The V gene is TRBV19, the J gene TRBJ2-7; a possible D gene is TRBD1 (5 bases). Trimming stripped 4 bases from V and 0 bases from J, with 10 bases between. The length of the CDR3 is 14 residues. The V gene's germline CDR1 is LNHDA and CDR2 SQIVND (reference sequence). The CDR3 coding sequence is TGTGCCAGTAGTACGACAGTCGGCTCCTACGAGCAGTACTTC. Protein product: CASSTTVGSYEQYF.

V is TRBV28 and J is TRBJ1-5; TRBD1 matches at 12 bases. The J segment lost 6 bases and the V segment lost 2 bases, leaving 2 bases of the junction unmatched. The CDR3 length is 15 residues. Per germline, CDR1 MDHEN and CDR2 SYDVKM. The CDR3 sequence is CASSLRGQGAQPQHF. The CDR3 DNA follows: TGTGCCAGCAGTTTACGGGGACAGGGGGCTCAGCCCCAGCATTTT.